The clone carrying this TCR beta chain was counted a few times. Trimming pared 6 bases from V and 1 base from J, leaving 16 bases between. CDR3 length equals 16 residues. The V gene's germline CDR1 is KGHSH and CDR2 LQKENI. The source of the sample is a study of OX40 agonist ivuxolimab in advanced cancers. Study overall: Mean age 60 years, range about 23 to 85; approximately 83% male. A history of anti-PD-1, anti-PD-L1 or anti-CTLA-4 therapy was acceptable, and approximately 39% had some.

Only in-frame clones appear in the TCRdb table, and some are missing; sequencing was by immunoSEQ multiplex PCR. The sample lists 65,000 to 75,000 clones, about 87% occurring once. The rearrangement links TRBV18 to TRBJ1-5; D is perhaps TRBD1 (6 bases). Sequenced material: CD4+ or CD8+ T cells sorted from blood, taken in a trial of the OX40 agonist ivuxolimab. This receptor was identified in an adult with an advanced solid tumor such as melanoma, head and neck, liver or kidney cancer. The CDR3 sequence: CASSPGGPLSNQPQHF. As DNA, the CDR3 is TGTGCCAGCTCCCCGGGGGGGCCTCTCAGCAATCAGCCCCAGCATTTT.